This T cell receptor (beta chain) was recorded in a study of T cell responses to AZD1222 COVID-19 vaccine. The repertoire was sequenced with immunoSEQ multiplex PCR; TCRdb's copy has only in-frame clones and lacks some. This table holds more than 85,000 clones, about 88% found once. Whole-study results and caveats: Just a handful of AZD1222 recipients were seropositive at baseline. Once two AZD1222 doses were given, Spike-specific TCR breadth and depth went up.

Of note for this clone: Its antigen is still unknown.

The CDR3 extends over 13 amino acids. Germline V gene sequence: CDR1 KGHSH, CDR2 LQKENI. V was cut by 7 bases and J by 0 bases, with 9 bases left in between. This chain connects TRBV18 to TRBJ1-1; D is possibly TRBD1 (5 bases). Sequenced here: peripheral blood, sampled on day 0 of AZD1222 vaccination. This TCR was sampled from an adult in good health. The CDR3 DNA is TGTGCCAGCTTCGCAGGGATGAACACTGAAGCTTTCTTT. Its protein is CASFAGMNTEAFF.